The rows below give T cell receptor beta chains drawn from one sample of a study of blood T cell repertoires in COVID-19. Data came from immunoSEQ multiplex PCR; TCRdb stores just in-frame clones and leaves some out. The sample records about 130,000 clones, roughly 77% being singletons. Source material: peripheral blood. The receptors stem from a woman aged 70-85 years with COVID-19, enrolled during active disease. Both conserved end residues are part of each CDR3. The order of the fields is J gene, clone size, V gene, D gene, CDR3 protein, CDR3 DNA. D genes are given only for firm matches. Some rows have no size entry. The others give once, few or many, or a class for an expanded clone.

j_gene: TRBJ1-1; abundance: NA; v_gene: TRBV25-1; d_gene: NA; CDR3aa: CASSNPAEAFF; CDR3nt: TGTGCCAGCAGTAACCCGGCTGAAGCTTTCTTT
j_gene: TRBJ2-1; abundance: NA; v_gene: TRBV6-5; d_gene: NA; CDR3aa: CASRRPGGRPNEQFF; CDR3nt: TGTGCCAGCAGACGCCCCGGGGGTAGGCCCAATGAGCAGTTCTTC
j_gene: TRBJ2-2; abundance: NA; v_gene: TRBV11-1; d_gene: NA; CDR3aa: CASSFQTGELFF; CDR3nt: TGTGCCAGCAGCTTTCAAACCGGGGAGCTGTTTTTT
j_gene: TRBJ1-2; abundance: NA; v_gene: TRBV5-8; d_gene: NA; CDR3aa: CASSPDYPAGREGYTF; CDR3nt: TGTGCCAGCAGCCCGGACTATCCGGCAGGGCGAGAAGGCTACACCTTC
j_gene: TRBJ1-5; abundance: NA; v_gene: TRBV6-5; d_gene: TRBD1; CDR3aa: CASSLGAGGQPQHF; CDR3nt: TGTGCCAGCAGTTTGGGTGCAGGGGGTCAGCCCCAGCATTTT
j_gene: TRBJ2-5; abundance: NA; v_gene: TRBV2; d_gene: TRBD2; CDR3aa: CASIRGGPETQYF; CDR3nt: TGTGCCAGCATTCGGGGGGGGCCAGAGACCCAGTACTTC
j_gene: TRBJ2-2; abundance: NA; v_gene: TRBV6-2/TRBV6-3; d_gene: NA; CDR3aa: CASSYSPATHTGELFF; CDR3nt: TGTGCCAGCAGTTACTCGCCCGCGACACACACCGGGGAGCTGTTTTTT
j_gene: TRBJ2-2; abundance: NA; v_gene: TRBV25-1; d_gene: NA; CDR3aa: CASSETRQAENTGELFF; CDR3nt: TGTGCCAGCAGTGAGACGCGACAGGCCGAGAACACCGGGGAGCTGTTTTTT
j_gene: TRBJ1-1; abundance: NA; v_gene: TRBV6-5; d_gene: NA; CDR3aa: CASSRNGQTTAEAFF; CDR3nt: TGTGCCAGCAGTCGCAACGGACAGACAACTGCTGAAGCTTTCTTT
j_gene: TRBJ2-4; abundance: NA; v_gene: TRBV6-2/TRBV6-3; d_gene: NA; CDR3aa: CASSYVRGKNIQYF; CDR3nt: TGTGCCAGCAGTTACGTACGGGGCAAAAACATTCAGTACTTC
j_gene: TRBJ2-1; abundance: NA; v_gene: TRBV12-3/TRBV12-4; d_gene: NA; CDR3aa: CASSQGGYNEQFF; CDR3nt: TGTGCCAGCTCCCAGGGAGGCTACAATGAGCAGTTCTTC
j_gene: TRBJ1-4; abundance: once; v_gene: TRBV3-1/TRBV3-2; d_gene: TRBD1; CDR3aa: CASSIDLGQGGEKLFF; CDR3nt: TGTGCCAGCAGCATCGACTTGGGACAGGGAGGAGAAAAACTGTTTTTT
j_gene: TRBJ1-5; abundance: NA; v_gene: TRBV6-5; d_gene: TRBD1; CDR3aa: CASSYGRDRDNQPQHF; CDR3nt: TGTGCCAGCAGTTACGGTCGGGACAGGGACAATCAGCCCCAGCATTTT
j_gene: TRBJ1-4; abundance: NA; v_gene: TRBV5-6; d_gene: NA; CDR3aa: CASSDGSTNEKLFF; CDR3nt: TGTGCCAGCAGCGACGGGTCAACTAATGAAAAACTGTTTTTT
j_gene: TRBJ1-5; abundance: once; v_gene: TRBV6-5; d_gene: NA; CDR3aa: CASSPEFDGNQPQHF; CDR3nt: TGTGCCAGCTCACCGGAGTTTGACGGCAATCAGCCCCAGCATTTT
j_gene: TRBJ1-3; abundance: many; v_gene: TRBV12-5; d_gene: NA; CDR3aa: CASGLGPPGSGNTIYF; CDR3nt: TGTGCTAGTGGTTTGGGCCCCCCAGGCTCTGGAAACACCATATATTTT
j_gene: TRBJ2-7; abundance: few; v_gene: TRBV9; d_gene: NA; CDR3aa: CASSVGTPDYEQYF; CDR3nt: TGTGCCAGCAGCGTCGGGACTCCCGACTACGAGCAGTACTTC